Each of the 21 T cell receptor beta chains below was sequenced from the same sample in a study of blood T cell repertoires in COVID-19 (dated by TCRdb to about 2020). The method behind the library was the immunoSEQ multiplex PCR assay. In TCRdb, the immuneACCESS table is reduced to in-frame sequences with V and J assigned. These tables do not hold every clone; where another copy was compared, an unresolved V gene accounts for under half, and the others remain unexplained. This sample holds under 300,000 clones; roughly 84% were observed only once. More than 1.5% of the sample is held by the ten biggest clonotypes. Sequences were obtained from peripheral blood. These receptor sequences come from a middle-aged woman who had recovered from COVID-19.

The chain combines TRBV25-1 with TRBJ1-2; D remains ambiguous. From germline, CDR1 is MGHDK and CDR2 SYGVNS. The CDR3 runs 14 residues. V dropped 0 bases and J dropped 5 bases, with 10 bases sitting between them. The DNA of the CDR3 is TGTGCCAGCAGTGAATACCCCGGGGAATATGGCTACACCTTC. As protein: CASSEYPGEYGYTF.

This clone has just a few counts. The CDR3 DNA reads TGTGCCAGCAGCTTAGTTTCAGGACTCGTCGGCTACACCTTC. This codes for CASSLVSGLVGYTF. V usage is TRBV7-8 and J usage is TRBJ1-2; D remains unclear. The germline V gene encodes CDR1 SGHVS and CDR2 FQNEAQ. The CDR3 has 14 amino acids. V was clipped by 1 base and J by 8 bases, with 14 bases between them.

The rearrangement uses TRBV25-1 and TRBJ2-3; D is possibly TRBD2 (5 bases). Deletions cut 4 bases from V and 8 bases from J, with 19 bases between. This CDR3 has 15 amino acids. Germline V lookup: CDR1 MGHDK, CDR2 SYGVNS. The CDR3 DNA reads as TGTGCCAGCAGTGGAGGGATGCCGGGTCTGGGTACGCAGTATTTT. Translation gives CASSGGMPGLGTQYF.

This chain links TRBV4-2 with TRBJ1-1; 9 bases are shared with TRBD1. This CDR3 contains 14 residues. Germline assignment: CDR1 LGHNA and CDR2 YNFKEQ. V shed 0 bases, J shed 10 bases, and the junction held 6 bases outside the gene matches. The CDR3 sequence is CASSQDLRDRAAFF. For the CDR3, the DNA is TGTGCCAGCAGCCAAGATCTACGGGACAGGGCAGCTTTCTTT.

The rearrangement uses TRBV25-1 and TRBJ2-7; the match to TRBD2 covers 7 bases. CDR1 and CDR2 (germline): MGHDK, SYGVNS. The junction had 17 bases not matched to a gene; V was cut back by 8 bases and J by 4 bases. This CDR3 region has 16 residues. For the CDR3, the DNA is TGTGCCAGCTCCCCTAATCGGGGACTAAGGGCATACGAGCAGTACTTC. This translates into CASSPNRGLRAYEQYF.

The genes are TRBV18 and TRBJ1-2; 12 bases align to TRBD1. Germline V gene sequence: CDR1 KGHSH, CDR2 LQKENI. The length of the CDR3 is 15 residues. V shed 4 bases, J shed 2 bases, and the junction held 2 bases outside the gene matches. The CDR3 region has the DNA TGTGCCAGCTCACTTGGGACAGGGGGCAACTATGGCTACACCTTC. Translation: CASSLGTGGNYGYTF.

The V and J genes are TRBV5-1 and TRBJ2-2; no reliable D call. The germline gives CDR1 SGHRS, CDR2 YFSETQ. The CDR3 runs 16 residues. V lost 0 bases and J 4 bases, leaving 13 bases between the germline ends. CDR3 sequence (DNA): TGCGCCAGCAGCTTGGGATCCGGGTATCGCACCGGGGAGCTGTTTTTT. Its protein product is CASSLGSGYRTGELFF.

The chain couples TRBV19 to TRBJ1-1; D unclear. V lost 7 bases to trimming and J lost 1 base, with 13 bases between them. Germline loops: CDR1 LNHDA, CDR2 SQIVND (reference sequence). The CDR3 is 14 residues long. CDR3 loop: CASNGRRGNTEAFF. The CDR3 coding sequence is TGTGCCAGTAATGGGCGACGGGGGAACACTGAAGCTTTCTTT.

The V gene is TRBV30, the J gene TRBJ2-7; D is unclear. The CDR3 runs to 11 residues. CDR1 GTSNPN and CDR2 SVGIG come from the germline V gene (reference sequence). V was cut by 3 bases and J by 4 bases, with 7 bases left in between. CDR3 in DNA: TGTGCCTGGAGCAGGAAGTACGAGCAGTACTTC. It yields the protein CAWSRKYEQYF.

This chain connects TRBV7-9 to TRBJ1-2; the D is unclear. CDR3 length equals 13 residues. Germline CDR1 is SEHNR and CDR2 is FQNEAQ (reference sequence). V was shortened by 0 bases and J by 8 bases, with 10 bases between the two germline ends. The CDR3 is CASSLAPSGGYTF. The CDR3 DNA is TGTGCCAGCAGCTTAGCGCCTAGTGGGGGCTACACCTTC.

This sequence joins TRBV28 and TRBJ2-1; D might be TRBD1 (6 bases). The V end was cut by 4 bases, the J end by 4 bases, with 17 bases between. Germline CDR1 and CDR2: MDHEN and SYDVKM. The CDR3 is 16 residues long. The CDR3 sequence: CASSSAGVGTYNEQFF. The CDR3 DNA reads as TGTGCCAGCAGTTCCGCAGGGGTAGGCACGTACAATGAGCAGTTCTTC.

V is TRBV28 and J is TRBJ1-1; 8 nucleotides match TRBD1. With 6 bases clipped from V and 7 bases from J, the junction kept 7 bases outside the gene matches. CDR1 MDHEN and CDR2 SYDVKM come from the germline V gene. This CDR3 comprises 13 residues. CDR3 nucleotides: TGTGCCAGCAGCCCCGGACAGGGCGTTGAAGCTTTCTTT. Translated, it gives CASSPGQGVEAFF.

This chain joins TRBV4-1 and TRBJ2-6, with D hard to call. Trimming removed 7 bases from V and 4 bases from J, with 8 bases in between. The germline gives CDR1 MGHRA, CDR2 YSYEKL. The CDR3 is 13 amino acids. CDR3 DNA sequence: TGCGCCAGCACAGAATGGGGGGCCAACGTCCTGACTTTC. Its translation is CASTEWGANVLTF.

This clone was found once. The CDR3 bases are TGTGCCAGCTCACCAATCGCAGGGCACTATGGCTACACCTTC. This gives the protein CASSPIAGHYGYTF. The chain combines TRBV18 with TRBJ1-2; tentatively, D is TRBD1 (5 bases). V lost 2 bases and J lost 3, with 10 bases in between. CDR1 and CDR2 from the germline V gene are KGHSH and LQKENI. The CDR3 loop spans 14 amino acids.

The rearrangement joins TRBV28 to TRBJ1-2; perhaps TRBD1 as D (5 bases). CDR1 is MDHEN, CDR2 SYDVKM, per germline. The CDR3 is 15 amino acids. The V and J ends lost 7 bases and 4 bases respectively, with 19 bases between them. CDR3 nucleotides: TGTGCCAGCAACTCCCGGGGGGTGTTGGGCTATGGCTACACCTTC. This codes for CASNSRGVLGYGYTF.

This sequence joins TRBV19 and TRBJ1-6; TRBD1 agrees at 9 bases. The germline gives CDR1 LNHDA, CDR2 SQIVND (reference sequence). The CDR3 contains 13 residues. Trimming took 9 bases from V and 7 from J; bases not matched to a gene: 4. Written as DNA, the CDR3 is TGTGCCAGCGTGGACAGGGGCAATTCACCCCTCCACTTT. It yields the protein CASVDRGNSPLHF.

CDR3 DNA: TGTGCCAGCAGTCGCTCCTGGCCCTTCTATGGCTACACCTTC. Encoded protein: CASSRSWPFYGYTF. This chain joins TRBV28 and TRBJ1-2; D unresolved. The CDR3 spans 14 residues. The V gene's germline CDR1 is MDHEN and CDR2 SYDVKM. Deletions cut 5 bases from V and 4 bases from J, with 14 bases between.

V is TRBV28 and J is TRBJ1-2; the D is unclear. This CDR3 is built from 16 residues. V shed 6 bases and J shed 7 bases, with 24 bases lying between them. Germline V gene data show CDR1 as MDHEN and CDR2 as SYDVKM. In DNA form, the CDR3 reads TGTGCCAGCAGGCCCCGGCGGAGGAGGGAAGGGTCTGGCTACACCTTC. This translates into CASRPRRRREGSGYTF.

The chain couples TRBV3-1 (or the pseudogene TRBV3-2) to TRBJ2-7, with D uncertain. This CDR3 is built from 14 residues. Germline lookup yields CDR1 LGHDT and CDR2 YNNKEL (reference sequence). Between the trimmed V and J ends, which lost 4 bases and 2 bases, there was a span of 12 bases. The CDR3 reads CASSPGDDPYEQYF. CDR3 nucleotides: TGTGCCAGCAGCCCCGGTGATGATCCCTACGAGCAGTACTTC.

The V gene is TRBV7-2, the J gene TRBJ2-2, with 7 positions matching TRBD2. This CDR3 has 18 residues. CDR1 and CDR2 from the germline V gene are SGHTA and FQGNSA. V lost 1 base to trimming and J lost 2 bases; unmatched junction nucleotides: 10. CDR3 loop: CASSLVAGGGVNTGELFF. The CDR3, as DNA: TGTGCCAGCAGCTTAGTCGCCGGCGGGGGAGTAAACACCGGGGAGCTGTTTTTT.

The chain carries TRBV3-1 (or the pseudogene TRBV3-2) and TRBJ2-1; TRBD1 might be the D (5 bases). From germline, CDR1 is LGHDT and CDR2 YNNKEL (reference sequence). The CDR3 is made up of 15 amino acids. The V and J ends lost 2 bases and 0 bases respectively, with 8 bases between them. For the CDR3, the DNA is TGTGCCAGCAGCCAACCAGGGTCCTCCTACAATGAGCAGTTCTTC. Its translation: CASSQPGSSYNEQFF.